The clone carrying this TCR beta chain was seen a few times. The antigen is undetermined. CDR1 and CDR2 from the germline V gene are SGHTA and FQGTGA. The CDR3 sequence is 14 residues long. With 8 bases removed from V and 7 bases from J, the gap between germline ends came to 20 bases. Sequenced by immunoSEQ multiplex PCR; TCRdb stores in-frame clones only, minus some. The sample has about 6,300 clones; less than 85% are singletons. The data were taken from a study of OX40 agonist ivuxolimab in advanced cancers. Study context: Ivuxolimab was delivered to patients intravenously every 2 weeks at doses spanning 0.01 to 10 mg/kg. The group had a mean age of roughly 56 years, ranged from about 20 to 90, and was just under 85% male. The eligibility criteria allowed prior anti-PD-1, anti-PD-L1 or anti-CTLA-4 therapy, and approximately 42% had some.

Study-level findings and limits: Also present in some nonresponders was a low level of normalized T-cell clonal expansion.

The sequences come from CD4+ or CD8+ T cells sorted from blood, collected in a trial of the OX40 agonist ivuxolimab. This rearrangement joins TRBV7-3 to TRBJ1-2; possibly TRBD1 for D (5 bases). The sequence derives from an adult with an advanced solid tumor such as melanoma, head and neck, liver or kidney cancer. The CDR3 is CASGPAIAGGGYTF. CDR3 sequence (DNA): TGTGCCAGCGGGCCGGCGATCGCGGGGGGTGGCTACACCTTC.